Listed below are T cell receptor beta chains from one sample, sequenced in a study of blood T cell repertoires in COVID-19. Clones were sequenced by immunoSEQ multiplex PCR, and TCRdb holds only the in-frame ones, with some missing. The table has over 150,000 clones, around 95% seen once. The sample was peripheral blood. The receptors were sampled from a young man with COVID-19, enrolled during active disease. The CDR3 runs from the conserved cysteine through the conserved F or W. D genes are given only for firm matches. The size field is filled for only some rows; it gives once, few, many or a size class.

cdr3_length: 13
v_call: TRBV2
clone_size: -
d_call: TRBD1
j_call: TRBJ1-5
cdr3_nt: TGTGCCAGCAGTCCAGGGGGCGCGGCGCCCCAGCATTTT
cdr3_aa: CASSPGGAAPQHF

cdr3_length: 15
v_call: TRBV5-4
clone_size: once
d_call: -
j_call: TRBJ2-7
cdr3_nt: TGTGCCAGCAGCCAGCGGGACAGGAGCTCCTACGAGCAGTACTTC
cdr3_aa: CASSQRDRSSYEQYF

cdr3_length: 15
v_call: TRBV3-1/TRBV3-2
clone_size: -
d_call: TRBD2
j_call: TRBJ2-1
cdr3_nt: TGTGCCAGCAGCCTACTAGCGCTCTCCTACAATGAGCAGTTCTTC
cdr3_aa: CASSLLALSYNEQFF

cdr3_length: 16
v_call: TRBV27
clone_size: -
d_call: TRBD2
j_call: TRBJ2-3
cdr3_nt: TGTGCCAGCGGTGCCATTGGCGGGGGGAACACAGATACGCAGTATTTT
cdr3_aa: CASGAIGGGNTDTQYF

cdr3_length: 12
v_call: TRBV27
clone_size: -
d_call: TRBD1
j_call: TRBJ2-3
cdr3_nt: TGTGCCAGCAGTTCCGGGACAGGGTCGAAGTATTTT
cdr3_aa: CASSSGTGSKYF

cdr3_length: 17
v_call: TRBV6-2/TRBV6-3
clone_size: once
d_call: TRBD2
j_call: TRBJ2-5
cdr3_nt: TGTGCCAGCAGTTCCGGGCGGACTAGCGGGGGCCAAGAGACCCAGTACTTC
cdr3_aa: CASSSGRTSGGQETQYF

cdr3_length: 14
v_call: TRBV18
clone_size: -
d_call: TRBD1
j_call: TRBJ1-1
cdr3_nt: TGTGCCAGCTCAGGACAGGGGGGTGACACTGAAGCTTTCTTT
cdr3_aa: CASSGQGGDTEAFF

cdr3_length: 15
v_call: TRBV5-4
clone_size: -
d_call: TRBD2
j_call: TRBJ2-1
cdr3_nt: TGTGCCAGCAGCGTAGCGGGGGGGCTTTACAATGAGCAGTTCTTC
cdr3_aa: CASSVAGGLYNEQFF

cdr3_length: 17
v_call: TRBV9
clone_size: -
d_call: TRBD1
j_call: TRBJ2-3
cdr3_nt: TGTGCCAGCAGCGCGCCCTTGACAGGGAGTCTCGAAGATACGCAGTATTTT
cdr3_aa: CASSAPLTGSLEDTQYF

cdr3_length: 17
v_call: TRBV28
clone_size: -
d_call: -
j_call: TRBJ1-2
cdr3_nt: TGTGCCAGCAGTTTTTCTCCCCTGATAGCGGAGTTCTATGGCTACACCTTC
cdr3_aa: CASSFSPLIAEFYGYTF

cdr3_length: 14
v_call: TRBV28
clone_size: -
d_call: -
j_call: TRBJ2-3
cdr3_nt: TGTGCCAGCAGTTTCCACGGTAGCACAGATACGCAGTATTTT
cdr3_aa: CASSFHGSTDTQYF

cdr3_length: 13
v_call: TRBV5-6
clone_size: -
d_call: TRBD1
j_call: TRBJ1-2
cdr3_nt: TGTGCCAGCAGCCCAGGGACAGAATATGGCTACACCTTC
cdr3_aa: CASSPGTEYGYTF

cdr3_length: 15
v_call: TRBV6-5
clone_size: -
d_call: -
j_call: TRBJ1-1
cdr3_nt: TGTGCCAGCAGTAGACTACAGGGACCCAACACTGAAGCTTTCTTT
cdr3_aa: CASSRLQGPNTEAFF

cdr3_length: 16
v_call: TRBV7-9
clone_size: -
d_call: TRBD1
j_call: TRBJ1-2
cdr3_nt: TGTGCCAGCAGCCGCAGCAACGGGGCAGGGGGCGATGGCTACACCTTC
cdr3_aa: CASSRSNGAGGDGYTF

cdr3_length: 14
v_call: TRBV9
clone_size: -
d_call: TRBD1
j_call: TRBJ2-7
cdr3_nt: TGTGCCAGCAGCTTTGGGACAGGGGGCTACGAGCAGTACTTC
cdr3_aa: CASSFGTGGYEQYF

cdr3_length: 14
v_call: TRBV5-4
clone_size: -
d_call: -
j_call: TRBJ2-1
cdr3_nt: TGTGCCAGCAGCTTAACAACAGGGGACTATGAGCAGTTCTTC
cdr3_aa: CASSLTTGDYEQFF

cdr3_length: 15
v_call: TRBV27
clone_size: -
d_call: -
j_call: TRBJ1-1
cdr3_nt: TGTGCCAGCAGTTTAGTGGGGGCCTTGAACACTGAAGCTTTCTTT
cdr3_aa: CASSLVGALNTEAFF

cdr3_length: 13
v_call: TRBV5-1
clone_size: -
d_call: -
j_call: TRBJ2-7
cdr3_nt: TGCGCCAGCAGCGCAAACAATAACTACGAGCAGTACTTC
cdr3_aa: CASSANNNYEQYF

cdr3_length: 13
v_call: TRBV27
clone_size: -
d_call: TRBD1
j_call: TRBJ1-1
cdr3_nt: TGTGCCAGCAGTTCAGGGGGCGAAGTAGAAGCTTTCTTT
cdr3_aa: CASSSGGEVEAFF

cdr3_length: 13
v_call: TRBV30
clone_size: -
d_call: -
j_call: TRBJ1-5
cdr3_nt: TGTGCCTGGAGTCGACAGGACAATCAGCCCCAGCATTTT
cdr3_aa: CAWSRQDNQPQHF

cdr3_length: 14
v_call: TRBV3-1/TRBV3-2
clone_size: -
d_call: -
j_call: TRBJ2-5
cdr3_nt: TGTGCCAGCAGCCAAGACCCTTTTCAGGAGACCCAGTACTTC
cdr3_aa: CASSQDPFQETQYF

cdr3_length: 15
v_call: TRBV5-4
clone_size: once
d_call: -
j_call: TRBJ1-1
cdr3_nt: TGTGCCAGCAGCCCTCCGGGACAAAGAAACACTGAAGCTTTCTTT
cdr3_aa: CASSPPGQRNTEAFF

cdr3_length: 14
v_call: TRBV6-5
clone_size: -
d_call: TRBD1
j_call: TRBJ1-2
cdr3_nt: TGTGCCAGCAGTCACGACAGGGCCCCTTATGGCTACACCTTC
cdr3_aa: CASSHDRAPYGYTF

cdr3_length: 15
v_call: TRBV27
clone_size: -
d_call: TRBD1
j_call: TRBJ2-5
cdr3_nt: TGTGCCAGCTTGTATTACAGGGGCCGACCGGAGACCCAGTACTTC
cdr3_aa: CASLYYRGRPETQYF

cdr3_length: 11
v_call: TRBV6-1
clone_size: -
d_call: -
j_call: TRBJ1-5
cdr3_nt: TGTGCCAGCAGTGATCGTGAGCCCCAGCATTTT
cdr3_aa: CASSDREPQHF

cdr3_length: 15
v_call: TRBV9
clone_size: -
d_call: TRBD1
j_call: TRBJ1-6
cdr3_nt: TGTGCCAGCAGCCCCTCACAGGGGACGTATTCACCCCTCCACTTT
cdr3_aa: CASSPSQGTYSPLHF

cdr3_length: 15
v_call: TRBV3-1/TRBV3-2
clone_size: -
d_call: TRBD1
j_call: TRBJ1-1
cdr3_nt: TGTGCCAGCAGCCCCATCGGACAGGTGAACACTGAAGCTTTCTTT
cdr3_aa: CASSPIGQVNTEAFF

cdr3_length: 16
v_call: TRBV6-5
clone_size: -
d_call: TRBD1
j_call: TRBJ1-1
cdr3_nt: TGTGCCAGCAGTTACTCCGGACAGGGCAAACACACTGAAGCTTTCTTT
cdr3_aa: CASSYSGQGKHTEAFF

cdr3_length: 13
v_call: TRBV5-1
clone_size: -
d_call: -
j_call: TRBJ1-1
cdr3_nt: TGCGCCAGCAGCGCTCTGAGCCGAACTGAAGCTTTCTTT
cdr3_aa: CASSALSRTEAFF

cdr3_length: 14
v_call: TRBV4-1
clone_size: -
d_call: -
j_call: TRBJ1-3
cdr3_nt: TGCGCCAGCAGCCGGCCTAGCTCTGGAAACACCATATATTTT
cdr3_aa: CASSRPSSGNTIYF

cdr3_length: 15
v_call: TRBV10-3
clone_size: -
d_call: -
j_call: TRBJ1-2
cdr3_nt: TGTGCCATCAGTGATTTGGTGTTGGGCCTGACTGGCTACACCTTC
cdr3_aa: CAISDLVLGLTGYTF

cdr3_length: 12
v_call: TRBV7-9
clone_size: few
d_call: -
j_call: TRBJ2-3
cdr3_nt: TGTGCCAGCAGCCGACAGACAGATACGCAGTATTTT
cdr3_aa: CASSRQTDTQYF

cdr3_length: 17
v_call: TRBV5-1
clone_size: -
d_call: TRBD1
j_call: TRBJ1-1
cdr3_nt: TGCGCCAGCAGCTCTGGGGGACAGGGTTACCAGAACACTGAAGCTTTCTTT
cdr3_aa: CASSSGGQGYQNTEAFF